This passage covers 22 T cell receptor beta chains from one sample sequenced in a study of blood T cells in healthy people across ages (dated by TCRdb to between 2015 and 2016). The method behind the library was 5' RACE. Sequencing used an Illumina HiSeq 2500. The second PCR ran for about 7 to 11 cycles and used a J-beta primer mix along with a sample-barcoded 5' primer. TCRdb reran the public reads through fastp at Q25 and MiXCR, keeping productive beta chains. A single entry per CDR3 protein holds the most common genes and DNA from its merged rows. The sample table contains some 900,000 distinct CDR3 sequences; only one count was recorded for roughly 48% of them. Jointly, the top ten make up about an eighth of the sample. Source material: blood. Receptors originate from a man aged 25 to 45 in good health.

The V and J genes are TRBV10-3 and TRBJ2-6; TRBD2 matches 12 bases. Looked up from germline, CDR1 is ENHRY and CDR2 is SYGVKD. The ends lost 3 bases at V and 0 bases at J; junction bases unmatched: 9. The CDR3 sequence is 20 residues long. The CDR3 DNA reads as TGTGCCATCAGTGAATGGACTAGCGGGGTTAAACGCTCTGGGGCCAACGTCCTGACTTTC. Its translation is CAISEWTSGVKRSGANVLTF.

A note on this clonotype: Mismatch with germline at one junction end may stem from a read error. The V gene is TRBV7-2, the J gene TRBJ2-1; TRBD2 agrees at 8 bases. The CDR3 spans 16 residues. In germline, CDR1 is SGHTA, CDR2 FQGNSA. As DNA, the CDR3 is TGTGCCAGCAGCTTCGCAGCGGGGGACCCCTACAGTGAGCAGTTCTTC. The encoded protein is CASSFAAGDPYSEQFF.

CDR3 protein: CASSSFQGNTDTQYF. DNA for the CDR3: TGTGCCAGCAGTTCCTTTCAGGGTAACACAGATACGCAGTATTTT. The chain recombines TRBV28 with TRBJ2-3; D perhaps matches TRBD1 (5 bases). V was clipped by 4 bases and J by 2 bases, with 13 bases between them. This CDR3 is built from 15 residues. From germline, CDR1 is MDHEN and CDR2 SYDVKM.

This clonotype was detected only a few times. CDR3 amino acids: CAISESANGYTF. DNA for the CDR3: TGTGCCATCAGTGAGTCGGCAAATGGCTACACCTTC. The chain carries TRBV10-3 and TRBJ1-2; D unclear. Deletions cut 0 bases from V and 6 bases from J, with 5 bases between. Germline V gives CDR1 ENHRY, CDR2 SYGVKD. The CDR3 length is 12 residues.

This chain connects TRBV12-3 or TRBV12-4 to TRBJ1-4; TRBD1 is a possible D gene (5 bases). The CDR3 totals 15 residues. V was clipped by 6 bases and J by 5 bases, with 16 bases between them. The CDR3 is CASSDPRQKNEKLFF. The CDR3 DNA follows: TGTGCCAGCAGCGACCCGAGACAGAAGAATGAAAAACTGTTTTTT.

The chain links TRBV4-1 to TRBJ1-5; D remains ambiguous. The V end lost 1 base, the J end lost 5 bases, and 15 bases lay between the germline ends. The CDR3 is made up of 16 amino acids. Per the germline V gene, CDR1 is MGHRA and CDR2 is YSYEKL. The CDR3 here is CASSQGRPRTDQPQHF. The CDR3 DNA reads TGCGCCAGCAGCCAAGGCAGGCCCCGGACCGATCAGCCCCAGCATTTT.

The gene calls are TRBV27 and TRBJ2-5, with D perhaps TRBD1 (6 bases). V was cut by 6 bases and J by 11 bases, with 16 bases left in between. The length of the CDR3 is 12 residues. CDR1 is MNHEY and CDR2 is SMNVEV in the germline V gene (reference sequence). DNA for the CDR3: TGTGCCAGCAGAGGGGGTTACTATGAGCAGTACTTC. It codes for CASRGGYYEQYF.

The chain is built from TRBV25-1 and TRBJ2-1; D uncertain. The germline V and J ends were trimmed by 7 bases and 5 bases, with 6 bases remaining between them. This CDR3 is built from 11 residues. Germline loops: CDR1 MGHDK, CDR2 SYGVNS. CDR3 region: CASNSHNEQFF. The CDR3 bases are TGTGCCAGCAACTCTCACAATGAGCAGTTCTTC.

The genes are TRBV10-3 and TRBJ2-1; D might be TRBD1 or TRBD2, each matching 6 bases. The germline V gene has CDR1 ENHRY and CDR2 SYGVKD. V was shortened by 7 bases and J by 6 bases, with 13 bases between the two germline ends. This CDR3 contains 13 residues. CDR3 amino acids: CAIKGGPTNEQFF. The CDR3 bases are TGTGCCATCAAGGGGGGACCAACCAATGAGCAGTTCTTC.

The rearrangement joins TRBV29-1 to TRBJ1-2; TRBD1 is a possible D gene (5 bases). Germline V gene lookup returns CDR1 SQVTM and CDR2 ANQGSEA. The CDR3 is 13 residues long. The V end lost 6 bases, the J end lost 0 bases, and 11 bases lay between the germline ends. CDR3 protein: CSVGGRTNYGYTF. CDR3 DNA: TGCAGCGTCGGGGGACGGACTAACTATGGCTACACCTTC. Together with reference TRBV29-1 and TRBJ1-2, the CDR3 gives the full variable domain: SAVISQKPSRDICQRGTSLTIQCQVDSQVTMMFWYRQQPGQSLTLIATANQGSEATYESGFVIDKFPISRPNLTFSTLTVSNMSPEDSSIYLCSVGGRTNYGYTFGSGTRLTVV.

This clonotype is a singleton in its sample. One junction end disagrees with the germline gene, perhaps due to a read error. The gene calls are TRBV4-1 and TRBJ2-7, with 7 nucleotides matching TRBD1. The CDR3 is 14 amino acids. Germline CDR1 reads MGHRA; CDR2 reads YSYEKL. This CDR3 reads CAGSQDSGGYEQYF. The CDR3 DNA reads TGCGCCGGCAGCCAAGATTCAGGGGGCTACGAGCAGTACTTC.

Many counts were recorded for this clonotype. An end of the junction does not agree with germline; a read error may underlie this. This chain joins TRBV5-1 and TRBJ2-3; D possibly corresponds to TRBD2 (6 bases). Germline values: CDR1 SGHRS, CDR2 YFSETQ. This CDR3 has 13 residues. This CDR3 reads CASSPGDTDTQYF. The CDR3 region has the DNA TGTGCCAGCAGTCCGGGAGACACAGATACGCAGTATTTT.

This clonotype was seen just once. V gene TRBV28 combines with J gene TRBJ2-1; TRBD2 matches at 15 bases. CDR1 and CDR2 (germline): MDHEN, SYDVKM. Losses at the gene ends were 5 bases for V and 0 bases for J; bases not matched to a gene: 8. The CDR3 covers 19 residues. The CDR3 DNA reads as TGTGCCAGCAGTCCTGGGACTAGCGGGGGGCCAAGCTCCTACAATGAGCAGTTCTTC. Translated: CASSPGTSGGPSSYNEQFF.

This clonotype was detected many times. The chain has TRBV7-2 and TRBJ1-2; D gene unclear. The CDR3 consists of 13 residues. V was shortened by 7 bases and J by 8 bases, with 17 bases between the two germline ends. Germline V gene lookup returns CDR1 SGHTA and CDR2 FQGNSA. The CDR3 sequence: CASTTGPGWGYTF. CDR3 sequence (DNA): TGTGCCAGCACCACTGGTCCAGGTTGGGGCTACACCTTC.

The chain recombines TRBV20-1 with TRBJ2-1, with D uncertain. The V gene lost 4 bases and the J gene lost 4 bases, with 11 bases spanning the gap. The CDR3 consists of 13 residues. CDR1 and CDR2 (germline): DFQATT, SNEGSKA (reference sequence). The CDR3 is CSAMIKTYNEQFF. Written as DNA, the CDR3 is TGCAGTGCTATGATTAAAACTTACAATGAGCAGTTCTTC.

The V and J genes are TRBV6-6 and TRBJ2-1; TRBD2 matches 12 bases. This CDR3 contains 17 residues. In germline, CDR1 is MNHNY, CDR2 SVGAGI (reference sequence). J lost 9 bases, V lost 2 bases, and 11 bases had no gene match. DNA for the CDR3: TGTGCCAGCAGTTACAAAGGGGCACTAGCGGGGGGTGGTGAGCAGTTCTTC. Translation: CASSYKGALAGGGEQFF.

CDR3 in DNA: TGTGCCAGCAGCACCGGGATAACTTATGGCTACACCTTC. Translating gives CASSTGITYGYTF. The chain couples TRBV6-2 or TRBV6-3 to TRBJ1-2; D gene uncertain. The CDR3 runs 13 residues. Germline V gives CDR1 MNHEY, CDR2 SVGEGT. V was pared by 6 bases and J by 5 bases, with 13 bases between.

This clonotype was picked up many times. The CDR3, as DNA: TGTGCCAGCAGCAAAGGGGCTGGACTGACTAACTATGGCTACACCTTC. It translates to CASSKGAGLTNYGYTF. The chain uses TRBV21-1 and TRBJ1-2. TRBV21-1 is designated a pseudogene. This CDR3 has 16 residues.

This chain uses TRBV4-1 with TRBJ2-7; D remains ambiguous. CDR3 length equals 11 residues. The germline V and J ends were trimmed by 3 bases and 11 bases, with 11 bases remaining between them. From germline, CDR1 is MGHRA and CDR2 YSYEKL. The CDR3 sequence: CASSQDTKEYF. CDR3 sequence (DNA): TGCGCCAGCAGCCAGGATACCAAGGAGTACTTC.

This clonotype occurred a few times. The chain links TRBV4-3 to TRBJ2-7; D not certain. Trimming shortened V by 4 bases and J by 4 bases, and 17 bases separated the two germline ends. CDR3 length equals 15 residues. Germline V gene lookup returns CDR1 LGHNA and CDR2 YSLEER. The CDR3 is CASSRDISRTYEQYF. In nucleotides, the CDR3 is TGCGCCAGCAGCCGAGACATCAGTAGGACGTACGAGCAGTACTTC.

This clonotype was seen many times. The V call is TRBV4-3, the J call TRBJ2-6; TRBD2 aligns across 7 bases. V lost 1 base to trimming and J lost 0 bases; unmatched junction nucleotides: 0. Germline CDR1 and CDR2: LGHNA and YSLEER. The length of the CDR3 is 16 residues. This CDR3 is CASSQGGGSGANVLTF. CDR3 nucleotides: TGCGCCAGCAGCCAAGGGGGGGGCTCTGGGGCCAACGTCCTGACTTTC.

This clonotype was recorded a few times. This sequence joins TRBV9 and TRBJ1-1; TRBD1 matches 7 bases. V shed 3 bases, J shed 7 bases, and the junction held 9 bases outside the gene matches. This CDR3 region has 14 residues. From germline, CDR1 is SGDLS and CDR2 YYNGEE. This CDR3 reads CASSAGTASNEAFF. CDR3 in DNA: TGTGCCAGCAGCGCCGGGACAGCCAGTAATGAAGCTTTCTTT. The variable domain in full, completed from reference TRBV9 and TRBJ1-1, reads DSGVTQTPKHLITATGQRVTLRCSPRSGDLSVYWYQQSLDQGLQFLIQYYNGEERAKGNILERFSAQQFPDLHSELNLSSLELGDSALYFCASSAGTASNEAFFGQGTRLTVV.